Listed here is a single TCR beta chain. Its antigen is not known. V was pared by 0 bases and J by 2 bases, with 8 bases between. Per germline, CDR1 MGHRA and CDR2 YSYEKL. The CDR3 length is 16 residues. For every donor, a draw yielded ten milliliters of peripheral blood. The authors isolated at least 6.5 million PBMCs per sample. The sample originates from a study of blood T cells in healthy people across ages. Study-wide results and caveats: Diversity was estimated from one million T cells, and these estimates were considered underestimates.

Primers used in a second PCR of roughly 6 to 11 cycles were a sample-barcoded 5' primer and a J-beta primer mix. TCRdb re-called the 5' RACE reads through MiXCR, storing one row per CDR3 protein. In the table there are more than 750,000 distinct CDR3 sequences, 25% to 35% of which are singletons. The same data also went into a second study, on T cells of mothers and their children.

Material for sequencing was blood. The sequence was obtained from a woman between 35 and 50 years old in good health. The V call is TRBV4-1, the J call TRBJ2-6, with D perhaps matching TRBD2 (6 bases). The CDR3 sequence: CASSQDRRAGANVLTF. CDR3 nucleotide sequence: TGCGCCAGCAGCCAAGATAGGAGGGCTGGGGCCAACGTCCTGACTTTC.